The source of this TCR beta chain is a study of cytomegalovirus exposure and HLA in healthy donors. This clone was observed a handful of times. Antigen: not known. This CDR3 is 12 amino acids long. Trimming removed 3 bases from V and 10 bases from J, with 13 bases in between. The germline V gene encodes CDR1 SGHKS and CDR2 YYEKEE (reference sequence). Use of 60 Vbeta and 13 Jbeta primers characterized the PCR. The data were produced by immunoSEQ multiplex PCR, yet TCRdb's version contains in-frame clones alone and is incomplete. The sample shows roughly 100,000 clones, 70% to 80% of them seen only once. Broader study findings: In terms of immune exposure information, only CMV serostatus was available. TCR sequences were mostly rare, though some public TCRs occurred in many donors. A later analysis associated 15,000 or so TCR beta sequences with HLA alleles at a 0.05 false discovery rate. Later analysis showed most CMV-associated TCR beta chains appearing HLA-restricted.

This sequence was found in a female donor in good health and CMV-seronegative. The chain joins TRBV5-5 to TRBJ1-1; a weak D match, TRBD1 (5 bases). Sequencing input: PBMCs. This CDR3 is CASSSSGLPAFF. Here the CDR3 DNA reads TGTGCCAGCAGCTCATCAGGGTTGCCAGCTTTCTTT.